Shown below are 17 T cell receptor beta chains from a single sample sequenced in a study of blood T cell repertoires in COVID-19. The data were produced by immunoSEQ multiplex PCR, yet TCRdb's version contains in-frame clones alone and is incomplete. This table has 250,000 or so clones, over 75% appearing once. Specimen: peripheral blood. The receptors originated from a man younger than 40 who had recovered from COVID-19.

A few counts support this clone. The CDR3 protein is CASTLSGGAPDTQYF. The CDR3 DNA sequence: TGTGCCAGTACCCTTAGCGGGGGGGCCCCAGATACGCAGTATTTT. This chain uses TRBV19 with TRBJ2-3; 11 bases match TRBD2. Germline CDR1 and CDR2: LNHDA and SQIVND (reference sequence). This CDR3 region has 15 residues. V trimming: 7 bases; J trimming: 4 bases; junction bases outside the gene matches: 7.

This sequence joins TRBV3-1 (or the pseudogene TRBV3-2) and TRBJ2-1, with TRBD2 identical over 7 bases. Trimming at V came to 11 bases and at J to 2 bases, leaving 9 bases not matched to a gene. Per the germline V gene, CDR1 is LGHDT and CDR2 is YNNKEL (reference sequence). CDR3 length: 14 amino acids. The CDR3 DNA follows: TGTGCCGCGGGTAGAAGCGGGGCCTACAATGAGCAGTTCTTC. Its translation: CAAGRSGAYNEQFF.

The rearrangement links TRBV21-1 to TRBJ2-5; TRBD1, the D gene given by the table, was not confirmed from the DNA. TRBV21-1 is marked as a pseudogene. The CDR3 length is 14 residues. For the CDR3, the DNA is TGTGCCAGCAGCAAAGTCGGCAGGGTTGAGACCCAGTACTTC. Amino acid sequence: CASSKVGRVETQYF.

The V call is TRBV5-1, the J call TRBJ2-7, with TRBD1 matching over 7 bases. V lost 5 bases to trimming and J lost 1 base; unmatched junction nucleotides: 12. The length of the CDR3 is 16 residues. Germline loops: CDR1 SGHRS, CDR2 YFSETQ. CDR3 loop: CASSQAGGTESYEQYF. The CDR3 nucleotides read TGCGCCAGCAGTCAAGCCGGTGGGACAGAGTCCTACGAGCAGTACTTC.

This clone has more than one count but fewer than ten. The chain joins TRBV6-5 to TRBJ1-5, with a possible D match to TRBD1 (5 bases). The germline gives CDR1 MNHEY, CDR2 SVGAGI. Deletions cut 2 bases from V and 6 bases from J, with 14 bases between. CDR3 length equals 15 residues. Written as DNA, the CDR3 is TGTGCCAGCAGTTACGGTGGGGGGGGAGGTCAGCCCCAGCATTTT. Translation gives CASSYGGGGGQPQHF.

The chain combines TRBV29-1 with TRBJ2-4, with D unclear. The CDR3 loop spans 12 amino acids. Germline CDR1 is SQVTM and CDR2 is ANQGSEA. Trimming stripped 3 bases from V and 4 bases from J, with 7 bases between. CDR3 DNA sequence: TGCAGCGTTGAGGGCCGAAAAAACATTCAGTACTTC. It translates to CSVEGRKNIQYF.

This chain connects TRBV7-3 to TRBJ1-2, with D possibly TRBD1 on 5 matching bases. Trimming took 5 bases from V and 5 from J, leaving 15 bases between them. Germline V gene lookup returns CDR1 SGHTA and CDR2 FQGTGA. This CDR3 has 14 residues. In DNA, the CDR3 is TGTGCCAGCAGCCCGGAGACAGTTAGTTATGGCTACACCTTC. It translates to CASSPETVSYGYTF.

The chain couples TRBV6-5 to TRBJ1-1, with a tentative D call TRBD1 (6 bases). V was pared by 6 bases and J by 6 bases, with 14 bases between. CDR3 size: 13 residues. Germline V CDR1 and CDR2: MNHEY, SVGAGI. Here the CDR3 reads CASRAGTKSEAFF. CDR3 sequence (DNA): TGTGCCAGCAGGGCAGGGACAAAGTCTGAAGCTTTCTTT.

The chain joins TRBV18 to TRBJ2-1; 9 bases are shared with TRBD1. CDR1 is KGHSH and CDR2 is LQKENI in the germline V gene. The CDR3 runs to 14 residues. V was pared by 5 bases and J by 6 bases, with 5 bases of the junction left unmatched. The CDR3 nucleotides read TGTGCCAGCTCATACGGACAGGGGCGCAATGAGCAGTTCTTC. The encoded protein is CASSYGQGRNEQFF.

The chain joins TRBV9 to TRBJ2-5; 7 bases match TRBD2. With V trimmed by 2 bases and J by 2 bases, 6 bases remained unmatched. The CDR3 consists of 15 residues. CDR1 and CDR2 from the germline V gene are SGDLS and YYNGEE. The CDR3 coding sequence is TGTGCCAGCAGCGTGAAGGGACTAAAACAAGAGACCCAGTACTTC. The encoded protein is CASSVKGLKQETQYF.

This clone has more than one count but fewer than ten. The chain joins TRBV5-4 to TRBJ2-2; no reliable D call. Trimming left V 1 base short and J 4 bases short, with 5 bases between. Germline V gives CDR1 SGHNT, CDR2 YYREEE (reference sequence). The CDR3 is 13 residues long. The DNA for the CDR3 is TGTGCCAGCAGCTTGAGCCGCACCGGGGAGCTGTTTTTT. Its translation is CASSLSRTGELFF.

The rearrangement uses TRBV12-5 and TRBJ2-3, with TRBD1 matching over 11 bases. Germline-derived CDR1 and CDR2 are LGHNT and FRNRAP. V lost 0 bases and J lost 0; bases outside the gene matches: 2. CDR3 size: 17 residues. This CDR3 reads CASGLVGTGGSTDTQYF. The CDR3 DNA is TGTGCTAGTGGTTTGGTAGGGACAGGGGGGAGCACAGATACGCAGTATTTT.

In this sample, this clone turned up a few times. CDR3 region: CATWGGVGVNTEAFF. DNA of the CDR3: TGTGCCACCTGGGGCGGGGTAGGGGTGAACACTGAAGCTTTCTTT. The J gene is TRBJ1-1, the V gene TRBV2; perhaps TRBD1 as D (5 bases). V lost 10 bases and J lost 0, with 18 bases in between. This CDR3 spans 15 amino acids. Germline CDR1 reads SNHLY; CDR2 reads FYNNEI.

The CDR3 region is CASSVRDSYEQYV. The CDR3 nucleotides are TGCGCCAGCAGCGTCCGGGACTCCTACGAGCAGTACGTC. The chain employs TRBV4-1 and TRBJ2-7, with a possible D match to TRBD2 (5 bases). Germline CDR1 reads MGHRA; CDR2 reads YSYEKL. The CDR3 has 13 amino acids. V was cut by 5 bases and J by 0 bases, with 8 bases left in between.

This rearrangement joins TRBV25-1 to TRBJ2-1; TRBD1 might be the D (6 bases). CDR1 MGHDK and CDR2 SYGVNS come from the germline V gene. This CDR3 comprises 15 residues. Trimming pared 5 bases from V and 0 bases from J, leaving 11 bases between. The CDR3 spells CASSPVDSSYNEQFF. The CDR3 coding sequence is TGTGCCAGCAGTCCAGTGGACAGCTCCTACAATGAGCAGTTCTTC.

The chain joins TRBV7-9 to TRBJ2-1; tentatively, D is TRBD2 (6 bases). V was shortened by 7 bases and J by 7 bases, with 11 bases between the two germline ends. The CDR3 consists of 12 residues. CDR1 is SEHNR and CDR2 is FQNEAQ in the germline V gene (reference sequence). This CDR3 is CASTGLTNEQFF. The CDR3 DNA reads TGTGCCAGCACCGGACTAACTAATGAGCAGTTCTTC.

The chain is built from TRBV6-5 and TRBJ2-3, with 12 bases lining up with TRBD2. The V and J ends lost 6 bases and 6 bases, in that order; junction bases with no gene match: 7. The CDR3 extends over 15 amino acids. Germline CDR1 and CDR2: MNHEY and SVGAGI. The CDR3 sequence is CASRASGGAWDTQYF. CDR3 coding DNA: TGTGCCAGCAGGGCTAGCGGGGGGGCATGGGATACGCAGTATTTT.